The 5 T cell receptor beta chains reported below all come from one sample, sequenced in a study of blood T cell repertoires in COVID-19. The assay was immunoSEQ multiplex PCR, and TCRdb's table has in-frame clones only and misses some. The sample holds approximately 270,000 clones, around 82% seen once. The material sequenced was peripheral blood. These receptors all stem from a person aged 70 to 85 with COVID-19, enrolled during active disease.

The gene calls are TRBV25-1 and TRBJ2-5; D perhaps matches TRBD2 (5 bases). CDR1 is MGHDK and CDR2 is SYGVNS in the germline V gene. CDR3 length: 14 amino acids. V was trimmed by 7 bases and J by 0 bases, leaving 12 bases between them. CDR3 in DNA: TGTGCCAGCAATGGCGGAGGCTACCAAGAGACCCAGTACTTC. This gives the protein CASNGGGYQETQYF.

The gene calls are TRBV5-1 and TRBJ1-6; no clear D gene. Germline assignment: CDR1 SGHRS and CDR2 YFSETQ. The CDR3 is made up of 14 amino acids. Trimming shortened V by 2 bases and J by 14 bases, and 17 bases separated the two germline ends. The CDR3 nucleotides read TGCGCCAGCAGCTTAAACCGGCCTAGCGGGGCCCTCCACTTT. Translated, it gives CASSLNRPSGALHF.

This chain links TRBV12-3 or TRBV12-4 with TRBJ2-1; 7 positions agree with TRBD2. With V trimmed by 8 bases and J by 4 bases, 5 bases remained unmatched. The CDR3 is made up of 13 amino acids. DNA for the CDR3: TGTGCCAGCGGGAGGGCCGGGTACAATGAGCAGTTCTTC. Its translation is CASGRAGYNEQFF.

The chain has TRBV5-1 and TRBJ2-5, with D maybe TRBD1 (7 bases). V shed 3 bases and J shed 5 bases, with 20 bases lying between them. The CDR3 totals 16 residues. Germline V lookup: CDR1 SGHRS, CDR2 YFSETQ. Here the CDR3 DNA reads TGCGCCAGCAGCTCTAGATCATCAGGGGGGCCGGAGACCCAGTACTTC. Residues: CASSSRSSGGPETQYF.

This chain's CDR3 is CASSFGGQMPGNTIYF. The CDR3 nucleotides are TGCGCCAGCAGCTTTGGGGGCCAGATGCCTGGAAACACCATATATTTT. The gene calls are TRBV5-1 and TRBJ1-3, with a possible D match to TRBD1 (6 bases). The CDR3 length is 16 residues. Germline-derived CDR1 and CDR2 are SGHRS and YFSETQ. The V and J ends lost 2 bases and 2 bases respectively, with 14 bases between them.